This T cell receptor beta chain emerged from a study of blood T cell repertoires in COVID-19 (dated by TCRdb to the early 2020s). Concerning the study at large: Samples covering the acute and convalescent phases of COVID-19 were provided by collaborators in the United States, Italy and Spain. The repertoires were released in a freely available public database meant as a resource for research on the immune response to SARS-CoV-2. Subjects who had been exposed to COVID-19, were actively infected with it, or had recovered from it provided the deeply sampled blood TCRbeta repertoires that made up the dataset. HLA class I and class II types, where available, came from metadata supplied by the sample provider rather than from assay-based typing. Nearly every sample came with metadata listing a de-identified subject ID, COVID-19 status, age in years and sex. The material from the prospective study consisted of cDNA or gDNA derived from T cells, B-cell-depleted T cells, or PBMCs. The samples were drawn from the first 160 participants of the ongoing ImmuneRACE study and from more than 1,000 subjects provided by 6 global collaborators. What the work shows at the level of the full study, not this receptor alone: The quantity of clinical and demographic metadata differed by source and by participant and was supplied without curation.

This clone was seen only a few times. The antigen it binds to is not known. No base quality values were provided; no much bigger clone lies one nucleotide off. The immunoSEQ Assay, a bias-controlled multiplex PCR, was used to amplify TCRbeta CDR3 regions from genomic DNA. In the paper's pipeline: The number of nucleated cells in each sample was estimated by amplification of reference gene primers within the assay. Sequence reads were collapsed and filtered to measure the absolute abundance of every unique TCRbeta CDR3 rearrangement. For each sample, productive Simpson clonality was calculated by taking the square root of Simpson's diversity index across productive rearrangements. TCRdb holds this immuneACCESS table with in-frame rearrangements only. Some clones are missing; in checked studies, unresolved V genes explain under half, and the rest has no known cause. Clone size and V and J calls were adopted from that table, with D and trimming inferred from the DNA. The sample table records about 70,000 clones; approximately 90% of these occur just once. The ten largest clones represent 1.4% of the sample.

Whole blood was collected in K2EDTA tubes by collaborating institutions according to the institutions' own protocols. For TCRbeta analysis, collaborators shipped samples in one of three forms: frozen whole blood, isolated PBMCs, or DNA extracted from either of those sample types. Source material: peripheral blood. The receptor was isolated from a human donor in a cohort sampled during active COVID-19.

The CDR3 amino acid sequence is: CASSGQGGISGQYF. The DNA sequence follows: TGCGCCAGCAGCGGACAGGGGGGAATTTCTGGGCAGTACTTC. The chain is encoded by TRBV10-2 joined to TRBJ2-7; the central 10 bases match TRBD1. Inclusive of the bounding cysteine and phenylalanine, the CDR3 is 14 residues long. Only CDR3 DNA is held: 42 bases, read in frame from base 1. Relative to germline, V is missing 6 bases and J is missing 9 bases, with 11 bases of the junction outside any gene match. According to the germline V gene, CDR1 reads WSHSY and CDR2 reads SAAADI.